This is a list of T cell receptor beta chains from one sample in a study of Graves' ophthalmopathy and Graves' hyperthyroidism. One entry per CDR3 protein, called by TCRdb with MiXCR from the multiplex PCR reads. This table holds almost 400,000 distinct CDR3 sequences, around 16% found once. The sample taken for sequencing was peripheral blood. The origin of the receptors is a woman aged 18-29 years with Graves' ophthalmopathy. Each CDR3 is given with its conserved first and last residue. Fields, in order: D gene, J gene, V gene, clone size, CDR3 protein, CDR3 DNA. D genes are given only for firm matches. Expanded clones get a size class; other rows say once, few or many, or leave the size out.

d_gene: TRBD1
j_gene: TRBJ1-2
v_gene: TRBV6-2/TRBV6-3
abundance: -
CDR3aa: CASRPRHSGTDYGYTF
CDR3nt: TGTGCCAGCAGGCCCCGGCACTCCGGGACAGACTATGGCTACACCTTC

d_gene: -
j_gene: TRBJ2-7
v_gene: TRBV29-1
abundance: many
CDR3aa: CSVTRDVSSYEQYF
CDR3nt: TGCAGCGTTACCCGGGACGTGAGCTCCTACGAGCAGTACTTC

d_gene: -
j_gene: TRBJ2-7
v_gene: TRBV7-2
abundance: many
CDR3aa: CASSSDLGRTVYEQYF
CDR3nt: TGTGCCAGCAGCTCTGACCTGGGACGGACCGTCTACGAGCAGTACTTC

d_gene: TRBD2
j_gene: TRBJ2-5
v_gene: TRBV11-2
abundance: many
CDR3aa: CASSPRDPSGEETQYF
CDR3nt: TGTGCCAGCAGCCCGAGAGACCCTAGCGGGGAAGAGACCCAGTACTTC

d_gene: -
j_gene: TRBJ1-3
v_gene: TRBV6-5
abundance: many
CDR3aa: CASSYSGGLGNTIYF
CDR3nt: TGTGCCAGCAGTTACTCGGGGGGACTTGGAAACACCATATATTTT

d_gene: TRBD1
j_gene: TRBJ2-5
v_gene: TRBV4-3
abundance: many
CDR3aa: CASSGPGGETQYF
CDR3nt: TGCGCCAGCAGTGGTCCAGGGGGAGAGACCCAGTACTTC

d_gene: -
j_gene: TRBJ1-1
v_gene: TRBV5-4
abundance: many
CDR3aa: CASSLVRGPGTEAFF
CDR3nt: TGTGCCAGCAGCTTGGTTCGGGGTCCAGGCACTGAAGCTTTCTTT

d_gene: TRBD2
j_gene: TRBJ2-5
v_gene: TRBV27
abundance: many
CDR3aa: CASSPRTSGETQYF
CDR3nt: TGTGCCAGCAGTCCTAGGACTAGCGGGGAGACCCAGTACTTC

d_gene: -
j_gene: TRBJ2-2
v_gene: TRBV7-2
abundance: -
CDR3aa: CASKQGAIRTGELFF
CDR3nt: TGTGCCAGCAAGCAGGGCGCTATAAGGACCGGGGAGCTGTTTTTT

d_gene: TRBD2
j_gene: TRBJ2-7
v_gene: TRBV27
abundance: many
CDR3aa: CASSLRTSGGAGEQYF
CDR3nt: TGTGCCAGCAGCCTTCGGACTAGCGGGGGGGCGGGTGAGCAGTACTTC

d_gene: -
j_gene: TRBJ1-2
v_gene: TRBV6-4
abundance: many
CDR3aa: CASSPDPNYGYTF
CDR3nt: TGTGCCAGCAGCCCAGACCCCAACTATGGCTACACCTTC

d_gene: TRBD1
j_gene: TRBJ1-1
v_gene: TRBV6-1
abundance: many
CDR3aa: CASSALSTGDTEAFF
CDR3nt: TGTGCCAGCAGTGCCCTGTCTACAGGGGACACTGAAGCTTTCTTT

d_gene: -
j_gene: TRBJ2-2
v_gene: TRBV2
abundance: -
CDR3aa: CASSDPLRQNTGELFF
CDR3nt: TGTGCCAGCAGCGACCCTCTGAGACAGAACACCGGGGAGCTGTTTTTT

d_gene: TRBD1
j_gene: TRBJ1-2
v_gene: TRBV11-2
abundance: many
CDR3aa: CASSPGRDRRFYGYTF
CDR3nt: TGTGCCAGCAGCCCTGGGCGGGACAGGAGGTTCTATGGCTACACCTTC

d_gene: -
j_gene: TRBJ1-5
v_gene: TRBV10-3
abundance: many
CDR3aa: CAISESAASNQPQHF
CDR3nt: TGTGCCATCAGTGAGTCGGCAGCCAGCAATCAGCCCCAGCATTTT

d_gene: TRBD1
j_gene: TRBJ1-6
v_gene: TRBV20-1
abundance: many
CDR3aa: CSARDLGQGVLNSPLHF
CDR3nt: TGCAGTGCTAGAGATTTGGGACAGGGGGTCCTCAATTCACCCCTCCACTTT

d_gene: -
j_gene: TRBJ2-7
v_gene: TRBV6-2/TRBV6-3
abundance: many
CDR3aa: CASSLLAEVSYEQYF
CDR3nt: TGTGCCAGCAGTTTACTGGCCGAGGTTTCCTACGAGCAGTACTTC